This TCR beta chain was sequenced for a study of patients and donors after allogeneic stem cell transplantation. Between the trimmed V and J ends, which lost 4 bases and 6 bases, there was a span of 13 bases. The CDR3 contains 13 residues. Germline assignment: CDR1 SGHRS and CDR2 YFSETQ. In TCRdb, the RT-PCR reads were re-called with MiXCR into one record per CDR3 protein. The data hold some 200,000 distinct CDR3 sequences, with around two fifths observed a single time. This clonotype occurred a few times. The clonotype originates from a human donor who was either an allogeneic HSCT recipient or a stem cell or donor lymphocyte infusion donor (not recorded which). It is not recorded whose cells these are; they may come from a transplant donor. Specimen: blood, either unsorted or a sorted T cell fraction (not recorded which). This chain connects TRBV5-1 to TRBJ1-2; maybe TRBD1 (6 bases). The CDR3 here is CASSIGGPNGYTF. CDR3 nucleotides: TGCGCCAGCAGCATTGGGGGCCCAAATGGCTACACCTTC.